This T cell receptor beta chain was documented in a study of Ad26.COV2.S vaccination and SARS-CoV-2 variants. Looking at the study overall: Donor joined the COV1001 Ad26.COV2.S trial arm.

In germline, CDR1 is MGHRA, CDR2 YSYEKL. The CDR3 consists of 13 residues. Trimming removed 4 bases from V and 7 bases from J, with 13 bases in between. Sample treatment: roughly 18 received Ad26.COV2.S at low or high dose, single or two shots; several received placebo; per-sample allocation not given. At day 63 after the first vaccine or placebo injection, samples were drawn. An adult of 18-55 years in Boston served as donor. An Ad26 vector that expressed Wuhan-strain SARS-CoV-2 spike constituted the vaccine. Concerning this clone: Its cognate antigen is unknown.

Study conclusions and caveats: Analyses that measured TCR breadth and depth may have underestimated total T cell responses.

TCRdb's copy holds only in-frame clones and misses some; the assay was immunoSEQ multiplex PCR. Of 300,000 to 350,000 clones detected, roughly nine tenths appear once; the ten largest clones hold about 5%. The chain combines TRBV4-1 with TRBJ1-1, with D unclear. Sequenced here: peripheral blood, sampled in a trial of Ad26.COV2.S vaccine versus placebo. This sequence was found in a person aged 18-60 years who received the Ad26.COV2.S COVID-19 vaccine or a placebo. CDR3 coding DNA: TGCGCCAGCAGCCCAAGTGGAGCAATTGAAGCTTTCTTT. It specifies CASSPSGAIEAFF.